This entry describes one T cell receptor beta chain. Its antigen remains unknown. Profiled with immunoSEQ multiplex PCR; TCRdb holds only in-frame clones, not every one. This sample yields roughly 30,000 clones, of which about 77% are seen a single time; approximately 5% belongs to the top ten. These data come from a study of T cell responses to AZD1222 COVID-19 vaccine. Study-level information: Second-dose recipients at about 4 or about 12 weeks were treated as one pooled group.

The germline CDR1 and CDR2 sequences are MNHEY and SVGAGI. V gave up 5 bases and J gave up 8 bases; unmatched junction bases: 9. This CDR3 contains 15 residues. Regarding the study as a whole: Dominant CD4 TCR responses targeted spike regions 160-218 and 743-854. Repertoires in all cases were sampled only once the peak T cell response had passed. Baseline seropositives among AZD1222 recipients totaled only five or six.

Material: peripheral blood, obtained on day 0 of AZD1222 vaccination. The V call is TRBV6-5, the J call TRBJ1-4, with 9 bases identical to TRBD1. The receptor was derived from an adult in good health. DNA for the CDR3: TGTGCCAGCAGTCTCGGGACAGGGAAGGAGGAAAAACTGTTTTTT. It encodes CASSLGTGKEEKLFF.